This record looks at one T cell receptor beta chain sequence and its context. V was cut by 3 bases and J by 0 bases, with 14 bases left in between. The length of the CDR3 is 16 residues. Germline CDR1 LNHNV, CDR2 YYDKDF (reference sequence). The sample belongs to a study of CD8+ T cells in alopecia areata. cDNA prepared by RNA extraction and subsequent reverse transcription served as the template for sequencing. Here immunoSEQ multiplex PCR was the method, and the copy in TCRdb shows in-frame clones only, minus some. This sample has 95,000 to 150,000 clones, with about 50% found just once. The V gene is TRBV15, the J gene TRBJ2-5; perhaps TRBD1 as D (6 bases). Sample: NKG2D-low CD8+ T cells sorted from blood. The clonotype originates from a human donor with alopecia areata. The DNA for the CDR3 is TGTGCCACCAGCAGCGCACAGGGCGAATACCAAGAGACCCAGTACTTC. Translating gives CATSSAQGEYQETQYF.